Listed here is a single T cell receptor beta chain. It lacks a known antigen. No per-base quality is available; no much larger clone lies one base away. This entry belongs to a study of response to subunit inactivated influenza vaccine (dated by TCRdb to about 2018). For context, the study as a whole: To follow how T cells responded to a trivalent subunit inactivated influenza vaccine, the researchers relied on deep quantitative profiling of the T cell receptor repertoire. Overall study outcomes, separate from this receptor: The authors proposed that each seasonal influenza vaccination may bring in only a limited number of new T cells.

The germline V gene (reference sequence) supplies CDR1 DFQATT and CDR2 SNEGSKA. V was cut back by 3 bases and J by 4 bases, leaving a gap of 21 bases between them. There are 16 amino acids in the CDR3, from cysteine to phenylalanine inclusive. This entry keeps only the CDR3 DNA: 48 bases, framed from base 1. The library was produced with RT-PCR. Sequencing used an Illumina HiSeq 2500. TCRdb itself trimmed the public reads at Q25 with fastp, ran MiXCR and retained productive beta chains. Rows matching on CDR3 protein sequence are summarized as one entry with the most common DNA and genes. The sample table holds roughly 700,000 distinct CDR3 sequences, of which approximately 15% were seen once. Around 7% of the sample rests with the top ten.

The sequencing here drew on PBMCs from blood, taken less than 15 days before vaccination. The receptor chain draws on TRBV20-1 and TRBJ2-5, and the D gene may be TRBD1, 6 bases matching. This TCR was recovered from a man aged 45-60 years who received an inactivated influenza vaccine. Donor details come from another sample of the same person, matched by shared clones. This receptor carries the CDR3 CSASSRDTPFGETQYF. The DNA is TGCAGTGCTAGTTCCCGGGACACCCCTTTCGGAGAGACCCAGTACTTC.